A single sample is the source of the 26 T cell receptor beta chains below, sequenced in a study of cytomegalovirus exposure and HLA in healthy donors. A multiplex PCR was run with 60 Vbeta primers and 13 Jbeta primers. Clones were read by immunoSEQ multiplex PCR, and TCRdb kept only the in-frame ones, dropping some. The profile shows some 200,000 clones, 82% of them singletons. Sample: PBMCs. The receptor source for this set is a boy younger than 10 in good health and CMV-seronegative.

The CDR3 coding sequence is TGTGCCAGCAGCTTAGGTCAGGCCTACTACAATGAGCAGTTCTTC. This encodes CASSLGQAYYNEQFF. This chain links TRBV7-6 with TRBJ2-1; no clear D. V shed 1 base and J shed 3 bases, with 10 bases lying between them. The CDR3 is 15 amino acids. From germline, CDR1 is SGHVS and CDR2 FNYEAQ.

The chain carries TRBV11-2 and TRBJ2-7, with 12 bases identical to TRBD2. CDR3 length: 18 amino acids. Germline V gene data show CDR1 as SGHAT and CDR2 as FQNNGV. V shed 3 bases and J 5 bases; nucleotides not matched to a gene: 14. CDR3 bases: TGTGCCAGCAGCTTCTCCCCCGGACTAGCGGGGCAGCGGGACGAGCAGTACTTC. Its translation: CASSFSPGLAGQRDEQYF.

As for this clone: A junction boundary mismatches the germline segment, possibly from a read error. This same CDR3 is encoded by further DNA sequences in the sample. The chain has TRBV25-1 and TRBJ1-2; the D is unclear. Germline lookup yields CDR1 MGHDK and CDR2 SYGVNS. The CDR3 covers 13 residues. The CDR3 sequence: CASSDGTNYGYTF. CDR3 DNA sequence: TGCGCCAGCTCAGACGGGACTAACTATGGCTACACCTTC.

In the case of this clone: This same CDR3 is encoded by further DNA sequences in the sample. This sequence joins TRBV7-8 and TRBJ1-2; 9 nucleotides agree with TRBD1. After removal of 2 bases from V and 8 bases from J, the junction contained 6 bases not matched to a gene. Germline lookup yields CDR1 SGHVS and CDR2 FQNEAQ. This CDR3 contains 14 residues. CDR3 DNA: TGTGCCAGCAGCTTAACACAGGGGGCAGGCGGCTACACCTTC. Translation gives CASSLTQGAGGYTF.

The chain has TRBV5-6 and TRBJ2-7; possibly TRBD1 for D (6 bases). Germline lookup yields CDR1 SGHDT and CDR2 YYEEEE. Deletions cut 4 bases from V and 2 bases from J, with 16 bases between. This CDR3 has 15 residues. The CDR3 region has the DNA TGTGCCAGCAGCCCGTACCTACAGGGCCCCTACGAGCAGTACTTC. Residues: CASSPYLQGPYEQYF.

This sequence joins TRBV6-1 and TRBJ1-5; possible D gene TRBD1, 5 bases. From germline, CDR1 is MNHNS and CDR2 SASEGT. The CDR3 length is 11 residues. Between the trimmed V and J ends, which lost 8 bases and 9 bases, there was a span of 11 bases. The CDR3 spells CASRTQGPQHF. DNA of the CDR3: TGTGCCAGCCGCACTCAGGGGCCCCAGCATTTT.

This sequence joins TRBV9 and TRBJ2-7; 7 bases map to TRBD1. V trimming: 2 bases; J trimming: 2 bases; junction bases outside the gene matches: 7. CDR3 size: 15 residues. Germline loops: CDR1 SGDLS, CDR2 YYNGEE. CDR3 nucleotides: TGTGCCAGCAGCGTCGGGACAGCCCAGACCTACGAGCAGTACTTC. Encoded protein: CASSVGTAQTYEQYF.

V usage is TRBV5-5 and J usage is TRBJ1-2; unclear D gene. V was shortened by 0 bases and J by 4 bases, with 13 bases between the two germline ends. CDR3 length: 15 residues. Germline V lookup: CDR1 SGHKS, CDR2 YYEKEE (reference sequence). CDR3 bases: TGTGCCAGCAGCTTGGGCCCAGTCTCAGGCTATGGCTACACCTTC. It codes for CASSLGPVSGYGYTF.

The chain joins TRBV11-2 to TRBJ2-3, with 7 bases matching TRBD2. This CDR3 has 15 amino acids. Looked up from germline, CDR1 is SGHAT and CDR2 is FQNNGV. J gave up 4 bases and V 5 bases, and 9 bases lay outside the gene matches. The CDR3: CASSPSREVADTQYF. In DNA form, the CDR3 reads TGTGCCAGCAGCCCTAGCCGGGAGGTAGCAGATACGCAGTATTTT.

This chain uses TRBV5-6 with TRBJ1-4; D is unresolved. The CDR3 extends over 15 amino acids. The ends were cut back, 0 bases at V and 0 bases at J, with 6 bases in the middle. CDR1 and CDR2 from the germline V gene are SGHDT and YYEEEE. CDR3 sequence: CASSLAGATNEKLFF. CDR3 sequence (DNA): TGTGCCAGCAGCTTGGCCGGGGCAACTAATGAAAAACTGTTTTTT.

J is TRBJ2-7 and V is TRBV7-8, with 7 bases aligning to TRBD1. CDR1 and CDR2 (germline): SGHVS, FQNEAQ. The CDR3 is 13 residues long. Unmatched junction bases numbered 8, after V lost 5 bases and J lost 7 bases. The CDR3 sequence: CASSHRQGGEQYF. CDR3 in DNA: TGTGCCAGCAGCCACCGACAGGGCGGGGAGCAGTACTTC.

The rearrangement joins TRBV21-1 to TRBJ2-7; the D call of TRBD1 is as the table states it, not checked on the DNA. TRBV21-1 is a pseudogene segment. The CDR3 spans 11 residues. CDR3: CASSKQYEQYF. For the CDR3, the DNA is TGTGCCAGCAGCAAACAGTACGAGCAGTACTTC.

V usage is TRBV19 and J usage is TRBJ1-6, with TRBD1 as a possible D gene (6 bases). Germline V gives CDR1 LNHDA, CDR2 SQIVND (reference sequence). Trimming left V 7 bases short and J 6 bases short, with 10 bases between. The CDR3 length is 13 residues. CDR3 DNA: TGTGCCAGTAAAAGGGGGACTAATTCACCCCTCCACTTT. As protein: CASKRGTNSPLHF.

The rearrangement joins TRBV19 to TRBJ1-5, with 7 bases that match TRBD1. Germline V lookup: CDR1 LNHDA, CDR2 SQIVND (reference sequence). There are 13 residues in the CDR3. With V trimmed by 6 bases and J by 3 bases, 2 bases remained unmatched. The chain's CDR3 is CASRGQHNQPQHF. CDR3 sequence (DNA): TGTGCCAGTAGGGGACAGCACAATCAGCCCCAGCATTTT.

This clone showed up just once. The chain couples TRBV28 to TRBJ1-5; TRBD1 is a possible D gene (6 bases). This CDR3 spans 16 amino acids. Trimming took 9 bases from V and 0 from J, leaving 18 bases between them. Germline V gene lookup returns CDR1 MDHEN and CDR2 SYDVKM. The CDR3 is CASNRHEGGSNQPQHF. As DNA, the CDR3 is TGTGCCAGTAATCGGCATGAAGGGGGTAGCAATCAGCCCCAGCATTTT.

The chain employs TRBV18 and TRBJ1-6; perhaps TRBD1 as D (6 bases). The V end lost 4 bases, the J end lost 14 bases, and 21 bases lay between the germline ends. This CDR3 is built from 15 residues. Germline lookup yields CDR1 KGHSH and CDR2 LQKENI. The CDR3 DNA sequence: TGTGCCAGCTCACTTCCAGGGGTCACTGCCTTCACCCTCCACTTT. Its translation is CASSLPGVTAFTLHF.

This chain links TRBV15 with TRBJ2-7, with TRBD1 matching 7 bases. Germline trimming cut 4 bases from V and 5 bases from J; bases unmatched to any gene: 11. This CDR3 is built from 15 residues. Germline V gives CDR1 LNHNV, CDR2 YYDKDF (reference sequence). The chain's CDR3 is CATSKVLGQSHEQYF. CDR3 nucleotides: TGTGCCACCAGCAAAGTTTTGGGACAGTCCCACGAGCAGTACTTC. Combining the CDR3 with reference TRBV15 and TRBJ2-7 gives the whole variable domain DAMVIQNPRYQVTQFGKPVTLSCSQTLNHNVMYWYQQKSSQAPKLLFHYYDKDFNNEADTPDNFQSRRPNTSFCFLDIRSPGLGDTAMYLCATSKVLGQSHEQYFGPGTRLTVT.

The rearrangement uses TRBV5-4 and TRBJ2-3, with 10 positions matching TRBD2. The germline gives CDR1 SGHNT, CDR2 YYREEE (reference sequence). The CDR3 is made up of 16 amino acids. With V trimmed by 5 bases and J by 0 bases, 6 bases remained unmatched. The chain's CDR3 is CASSPRTSGSTDTQYF. CDR3 DNA sequence: TGTGCCAGCAGTCCCCGGACTAGCGGAAGCACAGATACGCAGTATTTT.

This rearrangement joins TRBV7-9 to TRBJ2-3, with a tentative D call TRBD2 (7 bases). This CDR3 contains 14 residues. V gave up 3 bases and J gave up 6 bases, with 13 bases separating them. CDR1 is SEHNR and CDR2 is FQNEAQ in the germline V gene (reference sequence). The CDR3 protein is CASSLGGAEDTQYF. The CDR3 DNA sequence: TGTGCCAGCAGCTTGGGGGGGGCGGAGGATACGCAGTATTTT.

The J gene is TRBJ2-1, the V gene TRBV7-6; D possibly corresponds to TRBD2 (7 bases). Trimming took 4 bases from V and 10 from J, leaving 11 bases between them. From germline, CDR1 is SGHVS and CDR2 FNYEAQ. The CDR3 runs 12 residues. CDR3 sequence: CASSSRGGEQFF. CDR3 DNA sequence: TGTGCCAGCAGCTCTAGGGGGGGCGAGCAGTTCTTC.

This rearrangement joins TRBV7-9 to TRBJ2-7; a possible D gene is TRBD2 (6 bases). Trimming took 5 bases from V and 2 from J, leaving 10 bases between them. The germline gives CDR1 SEHNR, CDR2 FQNEAQ (reference sequence). This CDR3 region has 13 residues. The CDR3 DNA follows: TGTGCCAGCAGCCCCGGAGGGACCTACGAGCAGTACTTC. Translation gives CASSPGGTYEQYF.

The rearrangement joins TRBV7-9 to TRBJ2-7, with 7 bases identical to TRBD1. The V gene end was trimmed by 5 bases and the J gene end by 2 bases; junction bases not matched to a gene: 6. Germline assignment: CDR1 SEHNR and CDR2 FQNEAQ (reference sequence). The length of the CDR3 is 14 residues. Here the CDR3 DNA reads TGTGCCAGCAGCCCCGACAGGGAACCCTACGAGCAGTACTTC. It yields the protein CASSPDREPYEQYF.

The V call is TRBV2, the J call TRBJ1-1; D gene uncertain. CDR1 and CDR2 from the germline V gene are SNHLY and FYNNEI. Trimming removed 3 bases at V and 1 base at J, with 6 bases between. This CDR3 is built from 13 residues. For the CDR3, the DNA is TGTGCCAGCAGTGACAGGAAGAACACTGAAGCTTTCTTT. This codes for CASSDRKNTEAFF.

The chain couples TRBV7-6 to TRBJ2-1; weak D call: TRBD2 (5 bases). This CDR3 is built from 14 residues. Germline V gene data show CDR1 as SGHVS and CDR2 as FNYEAQ. V was clipped by 1 base and J by 9 bases, with 13 bases between them. For the CDR3, the DNA is TGTGCCAGCAGCTTAGTTAGGGAGTCGGGTGAGCAGTTCTTC. Amino acids: CASSLVRESGEQFF.

The chain combines TRBV5-1 with TRBJ2-3; TRBD1 matches 8 bases. The CDR3 has 18 residues. Germline assignment: CDR1 SGHRS and CDR2 YFSETQ. The trim removed 0 bases at V and 5 bases at J, leaving 14 bases unmatched. CDR3 loop: CASSLVSRGQGARDTQYF. The DNA of the CDR3 is TGCGCCAGCAGCTTGGTCTCTAGGGGCCAGGGGGCGCGAGATACGCAGTATTTT.

This rearrangement joins TRBV7-2 to TRBJ1-5; D remains ambiguous. With 1 base removed from V and 1 base from J, the gap between germline ends came to 8 bases. Per the germline V gene, CDR1 is SGHTA and CDR2 is FQGNSA. CDR3 length: 15 amino acids. The CDR3 sequence is CASSLVVPSNQPQHF. CDR3 coding DNA: TGTGCCAGCAGCTTAGTAGTGCCGAGCAATCAGCCCCAGCATTTT.